The 3 T cell receptor beta chains below all came from one sample that was sequenced in a study of radiotherapy plus CTLA-4 blockade in lung cancer. Data came from immunoSEQ multiplex PCR; TCRdb stores just in-frame clones and leaves some out. Of 75,000 to 100,000 clones listed, around 88% are singletons. The specimen was peripheral blood, collected from a patient treated with radiotherapy plus ipilimumab. The receptors come from a human donor with non-small cell lung cancer that progressed on radiotherapy plus ipilimumab.

The chain is built from TRBV2 and TRBJ2-7, with 8 nucleotides matching TRBD1. CDR1 SNHLY and CDR2 FYNNEI come from the germline V gene. This CDR3 is built from 15 residues. V lost 3 bases and J lost 4; bases outside the gene matches: 8. The CDR3 DNA reads TGTGCCAGCAGTGACCCCGGGACAGGAGCATACGAGCAGTACTTC. Protein sequence: CASSDPGTGAYEQYF.

This clone was counted once. The genes are TRBV5-1 and TRBJ2-2; D might be TRBD2 (6 bases). This CDR3 comprises 14 residues. The V and J ends lost 1 base and 5 bases respectively, with 9 bases between them. Germline CDR1 and CDR2: SGHRS and YFSETQ. The CDR3 spells CASSLSAGTGELFF. As DNA, the CDR3 is TGCGCCAGCAGCTTGTCGGCGGGAACCGGGGAGCTGTTTTTT.

The chain links TRBV18 to TRBJ2-7; 7 nucleotides align to TRBD2. CDR3 length: 15 residues. The V gene end was trimmed by 0 bases and the J gene end by 1 base; junction bases not matched to a gene: 3. Germline CDR1 is KGHSH and CDR2 is LQKENI. DNA of the CDR3: TGTGCCAGCTCACCACCGGGGGGGGAGTCCTACGAGCAGTACTTC. Protein: CASSPPGGESYEQYF.